Below, one T cell receptor (beta chain) is given with its context. Its antigen is not identified. V was clipped by 2 bases and J by 11 bases, with 10 bases between them. The CDR3 is 13 amino acids. Germline CDR1 MNHEY, CDR2 SVGAGI. This sample was taken from a study of resident and recirculating memory T cells in vitiligo. Study-wide context: No cells were sorted; samples were homogenized just before genomic DNA extraction.

Findings of the study overall: No single dominant TCR clone appeared; lesion clonality varied. TCR sequences were not conserved across biopsy sites or patients.

TCRdb's copy holds only in-frame clones and misses some; the assay was immunoSEQ multiplex PCR. This sample has 40,000 to 50,000 clones, with around 90% found just once. The chain couples TRBV6-5 to TRBJ1-6, with D unclear. The specimen sequenced was blood. This receptor was obtained from a male donor with vitiligo. CDR3 bases: TGTGCCAGCAGTTACAGGGCGGAGGCACCCCTCCACTTT. Translating it yields CASSYRAEAPLHF.